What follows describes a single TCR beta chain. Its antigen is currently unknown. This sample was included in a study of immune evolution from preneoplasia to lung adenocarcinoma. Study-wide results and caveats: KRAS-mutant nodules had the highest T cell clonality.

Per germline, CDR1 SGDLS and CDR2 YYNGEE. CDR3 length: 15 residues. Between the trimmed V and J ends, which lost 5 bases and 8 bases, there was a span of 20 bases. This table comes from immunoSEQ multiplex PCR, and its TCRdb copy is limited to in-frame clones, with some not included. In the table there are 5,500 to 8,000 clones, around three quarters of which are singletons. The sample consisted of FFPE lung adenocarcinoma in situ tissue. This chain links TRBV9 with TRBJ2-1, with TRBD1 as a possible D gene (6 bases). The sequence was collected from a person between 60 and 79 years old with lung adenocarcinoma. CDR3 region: CASSQGTQGWDEQFF. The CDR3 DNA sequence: TGTGCCAGCAGTCAAGGGACACAGGGCTGGGATGAGCAGTTCTTC.